These T cell receptor beta chains were read from a single sample in a study of blood T cell repertoires in COVID-19. Method: immunoSEQ multiplex PCR; TCRdb's copy keeps in-frame clones and lacks some. The sample has 90,000 to 120,000 clones, 69% seen once; the top ten hold approximately 6.2%. Sequencing was done on a sample of peripheral blood. All receptors derive from a man aged 80 or over with acute or convalescent COVID-19. CDR3s include the opening cysteine and the closing phenylalanine or tryptophan.

CDR3 | V
CASGTYTEAFF | TRBV2
CASSFGGRRETQYF | TRBV7-9
CASSFSYGQSGDTQYF | TRBV28
CASSLAPTGTYEQYF | TRBV5-1
CATSGSGGRDEQFF | TRBV24-1
CASSTLGSQPQHF | TRBV21-1
CSASPGTSGSSEQYF | TRBV20-1
CASSVARADTQYF | TRBV9
CASRRGSGEQYF | TRBV19
CASSTQAGGITDTQYF | TRBV13
CASSSGQNYQPQHF | TRBV2
CSVEVTGRGTDTQYF | TRBV29-1
CASSYQGSPLHF | TRBV27
CASARSSLGRGQKQFF | TRBV27
CASSPRPEGELFF | TRBV13
CASSQSQGIEKLFF | TRBV18
CASSIQGPRDSPLHF | TRBV2
CSAGGNEQFF | TRBV20-1